This TCR beta chain originates from a study of cytomegalovirus exposure and HLA in healthy donors. CDR1 and CDR2 (germline): SNHLY, FYNNEI. With V trimmed by 3 bases and J by 4 bases, 5 bases remained unmatched. The CDR3 sequence is 15 residues long. A multiplex PCR was run with 60 Vbeta primers and 13 Jbeta primers. TCRdb's copy holds only in-frame clones and misses some; the assay was immunoSEQ multiplex PCR. The sample has 150,000 to 200,000 clones, over 70% seen once. Study findings and constraints: Fewer N-insertions than the roughly 600-donor mean were reportedly shown by an Asian-associated ancestry cluster in a later analysis. 87-base-pair reads could not separate some V segments, including TRBV6-2 and TRBV6-3. A later analysis showed HLA-associated TCR beta chains outstripping equally common others in clonal expansion.

Worth noting for this clone: Its antigen is as yet unknown.

The V gene is TRBV2, the J gene TRBJ1-5; 8 bases map to TRBD1. The receptor was isolated from a woman in her 30s in good health and CMV-seropositive. Sequenced sample: PBMCs. The CDR3: CASSDSGQGNQPQHF. The CDR3 coding sequence is TGTGCCAGCAGTGACAGCGGACAGGGAAATCAGCCCCAGCATTTT.